Listed below are T cell receptor beta chains from one sample, sequenced in a study of T cells after yellow fever vaccination. Each CDR3 protein gets one entry after TCRdb re-called the 5' RACE reads with MiXCR. This sample has around 590,000 distinct CDR3 sequences; roughly an eighth occur once, and the top ten carry 14% to 15%. The source material was PBMCs, sampled on the day of the yellow fever booster vaccination. Every receptor here comes from a man younger than 40 who received the YFV17D yellow fever vaccine. Each CDR3 is given with its conserved first and last residue. Fields, in order: CDR3 length, D gene, V gene, J gene, clone size, CDR3 DNA, CDR3 protein. A D gene is named only where the DNA matches it firmly. A row's size may be missing; if present it is once, few, many or a size class.

16	TRBD2	TRBV5-5	TRBJ2-3	-	TGTGCCAGCAGCACCGGGACTAGCGGGAGCACAGATACGCAGTATTTT	CASSTGTSGSTDTQYF
14	-	TRBV28	TRBJ1-5	few	TGTGCCAGCAGTTTATTTACAGGGTTGCAGCCCCAGCATTTT	CASSLFTGLQPQHF
15	TRBD2	TRBV7-3	TRBJ2-7	many	TGTGCCAGCAGCTTAGCGGGGGGGAGCTCCTACGAGCAGTACTTC	CASSLAGGSSYEQYF
12	-	TRBV28	TRBJ2-4	-	TGTGCCAGCAGTCGGGCCGGGACGTCCGGGGACTTC	CASSRAGTSGDF
13	-	TRBV5-4	TRBJ1-1	-	TGTGCCAGCAGTTCGGACAGCAACACTGAAGCTTTCTTT	CASSSDSNTEAFF
12	-	TRBV20-1	TRBJ2-2	few	TGCAGTTCAGCAAGCGACACCGGGGAGCTGTTTTTT	CSSASDTGELFF
15	-	TRBV20-1	TRBJ2-3	few	TGCAGTGCTAGTCAGGGCCAGCGGCACACAGATACGCAGTATTTT	CSASQGQRHTDTQYF
15	TRBD1	TRBV28	TRBJ1-4	many	TGTGCCAGCAGTGAAGCCGGGACAGTTAATGAAAAACTGTTTTTT	CASSEAGTVNEKLFF
16	TRBD2	TRBV5-4	TRBJ2-3	-	TGTGCCAGCAGCTTCGTAGCGGGAGGGCCGGGAGATACGCAGTATTTT	CASSFVAGGPGDTQYF
15	-	TRBV30	TRBJ2-2	few	TGTGCCTGGACACTCGACAGGGCGGGAGCCGGGGAGCTGTTTTTT	CAWTLDRAGAGELFF
10	-	TRBV20-1	TRBJ2-7	many	TGCAGTGCCACAGTAGACGAGCAGTACTTC	CSATVDEQYF
15	TRBD2	TRBV15	TRBJ2-7	few	TGTGCCACCAGCAGAGATAGCGGGAGGTCCTACGAGCAGTACTTC	CATSRDSGRSYEQYF